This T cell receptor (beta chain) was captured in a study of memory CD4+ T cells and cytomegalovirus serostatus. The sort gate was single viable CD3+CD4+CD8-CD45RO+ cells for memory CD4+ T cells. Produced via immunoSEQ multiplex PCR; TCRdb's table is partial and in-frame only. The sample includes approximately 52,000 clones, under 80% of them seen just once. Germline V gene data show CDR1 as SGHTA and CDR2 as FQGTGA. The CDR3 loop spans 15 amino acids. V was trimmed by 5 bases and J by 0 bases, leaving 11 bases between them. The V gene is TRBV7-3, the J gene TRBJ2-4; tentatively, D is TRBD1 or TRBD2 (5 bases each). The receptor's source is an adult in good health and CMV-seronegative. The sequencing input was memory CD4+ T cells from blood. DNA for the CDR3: TGTGCCAGCAGCGTCGACGGGACAGCCAAAAACATTCAGTACTTC. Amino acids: CASSVDGTAKNIQYF.